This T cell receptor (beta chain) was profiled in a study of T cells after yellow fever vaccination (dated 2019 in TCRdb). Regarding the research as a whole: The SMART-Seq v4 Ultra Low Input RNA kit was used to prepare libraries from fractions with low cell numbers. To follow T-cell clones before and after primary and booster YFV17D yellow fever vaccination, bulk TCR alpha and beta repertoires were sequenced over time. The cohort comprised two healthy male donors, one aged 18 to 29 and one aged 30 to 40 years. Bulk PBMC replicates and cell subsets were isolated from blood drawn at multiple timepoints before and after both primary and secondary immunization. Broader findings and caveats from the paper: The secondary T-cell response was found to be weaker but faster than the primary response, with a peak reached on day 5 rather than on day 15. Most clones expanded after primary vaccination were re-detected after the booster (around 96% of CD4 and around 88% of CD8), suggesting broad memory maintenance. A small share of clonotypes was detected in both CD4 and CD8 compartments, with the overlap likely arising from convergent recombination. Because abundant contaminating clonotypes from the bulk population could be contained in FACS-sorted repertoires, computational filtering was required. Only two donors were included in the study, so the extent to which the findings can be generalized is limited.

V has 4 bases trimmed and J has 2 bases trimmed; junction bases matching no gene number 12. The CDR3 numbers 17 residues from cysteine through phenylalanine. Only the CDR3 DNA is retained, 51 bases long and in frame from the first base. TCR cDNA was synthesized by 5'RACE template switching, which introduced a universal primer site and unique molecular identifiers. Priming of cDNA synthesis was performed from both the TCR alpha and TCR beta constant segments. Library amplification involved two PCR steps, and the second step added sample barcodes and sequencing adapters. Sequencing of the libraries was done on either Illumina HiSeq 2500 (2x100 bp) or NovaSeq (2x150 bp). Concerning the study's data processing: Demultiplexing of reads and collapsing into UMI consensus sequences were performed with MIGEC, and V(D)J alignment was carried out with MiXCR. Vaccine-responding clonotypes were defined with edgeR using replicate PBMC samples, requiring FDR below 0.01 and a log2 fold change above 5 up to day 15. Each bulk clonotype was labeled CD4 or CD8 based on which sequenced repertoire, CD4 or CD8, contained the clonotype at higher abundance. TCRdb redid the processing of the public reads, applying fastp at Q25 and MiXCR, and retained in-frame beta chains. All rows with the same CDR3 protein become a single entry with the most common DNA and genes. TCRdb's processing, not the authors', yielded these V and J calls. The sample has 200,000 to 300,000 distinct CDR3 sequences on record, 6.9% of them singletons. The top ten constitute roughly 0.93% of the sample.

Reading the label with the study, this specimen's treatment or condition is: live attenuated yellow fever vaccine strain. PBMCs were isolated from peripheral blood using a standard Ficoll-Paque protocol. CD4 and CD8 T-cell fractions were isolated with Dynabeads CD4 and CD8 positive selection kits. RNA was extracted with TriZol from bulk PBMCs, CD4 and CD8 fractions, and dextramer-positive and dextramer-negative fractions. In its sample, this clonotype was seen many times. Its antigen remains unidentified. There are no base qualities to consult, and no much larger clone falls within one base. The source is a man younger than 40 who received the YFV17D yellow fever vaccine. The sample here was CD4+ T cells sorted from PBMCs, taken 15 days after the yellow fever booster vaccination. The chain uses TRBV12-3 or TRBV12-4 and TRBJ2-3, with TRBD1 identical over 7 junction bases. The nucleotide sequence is TGTGCCAGCAGTTCTCCCGCCGGGACAGCACCCACAGATACGCAGTATTTT. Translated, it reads CASSSPAGTAPTDTQYF.